This T cell receptor (beta chain) was captured in a study of T cells in Graves' hyperthyroidism and ophthalmopathy. In the study overall: Initial diagnosis, before any treatment, was when peripheral blood was collected.

Trimming removed 2 bases from V and 2 bases from J, with 15 bases in between. There are 16 residues in the CDR3. Germline assignment: CDR1 MNHNS and CDR2 SASEGT. Clinicians diagnosed patients from clinical symptoms, serum thyroxine and TRAb, thyroid ultrasound and orbital computed tomography. The PBMCs had their origin in 10 ml of fresh peripheral blood. Amplified regions were TCR beta CDR3 sequences from RNA transcripts. The TCR CDR3 was amplified in a first-round RT-PCR using the HTBI primer set. Each CDR3 protein is one row after TCRdb ran MiXCR on the multiplex PCR reads. The sample consists of about 610,000 distinct CDR3 sequences, approximately 15% of them appearing once.

Sequencing was carried out using blood. The clonotype comes from a woman in her thirties or forties with Graves' ophthalmopathy. The gene calls are TRBV6-1 and TRBJ1-2; D call uncertain. The chain's CDR3 is CASSEWAYTQNYGYTF. The CDR3 nucleotides read TGTGCCAGCAGTGAATGGGCATATACCCAAAACTATGGCTACACCTTC.